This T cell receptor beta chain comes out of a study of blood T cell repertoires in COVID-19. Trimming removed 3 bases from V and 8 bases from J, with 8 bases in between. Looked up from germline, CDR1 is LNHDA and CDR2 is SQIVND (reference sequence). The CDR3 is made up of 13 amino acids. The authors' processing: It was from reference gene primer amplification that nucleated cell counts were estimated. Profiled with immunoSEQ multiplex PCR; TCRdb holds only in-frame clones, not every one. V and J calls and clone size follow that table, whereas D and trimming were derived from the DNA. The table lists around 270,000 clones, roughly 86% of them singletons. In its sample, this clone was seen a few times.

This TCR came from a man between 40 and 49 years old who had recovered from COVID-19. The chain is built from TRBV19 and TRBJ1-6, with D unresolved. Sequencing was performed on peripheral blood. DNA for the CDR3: TGTGCCAGTAGTATCGTCCTTCATTCACCCCTCCACTTT. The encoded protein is CASSIVLHSPLHF. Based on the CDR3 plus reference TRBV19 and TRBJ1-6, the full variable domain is DGGITQSPKYLFRKEGQNVTLSCEQNLNHDAMYWYRQDPGQGLRLIYYSQIVNDFQKGDIAEGYSVSREKKESFPLTVTSAQKNPTAFYLCASSIVLHSPLHFGNGTRLTVT.